This TCR beta chain was recovered during a study of T cell clonality in common variable immunodeficiency. Study-level points and caveats: T cell subpopulation sequencing would be needed to explain CVID clonality. Compared with controls, CVID subjects had fewer shared TCRbeta clones. In common variable immunodeficiency, TCR beta chains reportedly carried fewer deletions and N-nucleotide insertions.

Aged about 9 to 64 years, CVID subjects averaged approximately 38 years old. TCRdb's table, derived via immunoSEQ multiplex PCR, lists solely in-frame clones and lacks some. Sampling found fewer than 30,000 clones, none seen once. Points on this clone: No antigen is known for it. Sequencing ends 3 residues short of the CDR3 end; the germline J gene provides the rest.

From germline, CDR1 is GTSNPN and CDR2 SVGIG (reference sequence). Trimming at V came to 0 bases and at J to 10 bases, leaving 5 bases not matched to a gene. This CDR3 has 13 residues. Sequencing input: peripheral blood mononuclear cells. The sequence derives from a human donor with common variable immunodeficiency. This chain joins TRBV30 and TRBJ1-4, with 7 bases that match TRBD1. CDR3 bases read: TGTGCCTGGAGTGTAGAGGGGGCTGGAAAA. Protein: CAWSVEGAGK. The entire CDR3 is CAWSVEGAGKLFF.